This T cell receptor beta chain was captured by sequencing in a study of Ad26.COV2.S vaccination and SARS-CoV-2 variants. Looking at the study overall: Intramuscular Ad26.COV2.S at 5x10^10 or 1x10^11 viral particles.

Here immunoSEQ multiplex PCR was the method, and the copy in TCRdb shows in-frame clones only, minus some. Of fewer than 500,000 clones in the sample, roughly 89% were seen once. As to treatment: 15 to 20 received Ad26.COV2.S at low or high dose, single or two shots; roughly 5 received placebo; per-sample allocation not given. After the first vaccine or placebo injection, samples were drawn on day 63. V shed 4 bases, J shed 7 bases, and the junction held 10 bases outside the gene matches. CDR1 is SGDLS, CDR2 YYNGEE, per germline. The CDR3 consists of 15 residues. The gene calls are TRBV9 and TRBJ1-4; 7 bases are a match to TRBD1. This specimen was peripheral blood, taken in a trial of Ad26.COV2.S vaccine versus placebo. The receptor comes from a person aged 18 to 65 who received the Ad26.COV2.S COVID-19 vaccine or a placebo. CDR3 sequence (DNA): TGTGCCAGCAGCTTCCAGACAGGGTTATTTGAAAAACTGTTTTTT. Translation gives CASSFQTGLFEKLFF.